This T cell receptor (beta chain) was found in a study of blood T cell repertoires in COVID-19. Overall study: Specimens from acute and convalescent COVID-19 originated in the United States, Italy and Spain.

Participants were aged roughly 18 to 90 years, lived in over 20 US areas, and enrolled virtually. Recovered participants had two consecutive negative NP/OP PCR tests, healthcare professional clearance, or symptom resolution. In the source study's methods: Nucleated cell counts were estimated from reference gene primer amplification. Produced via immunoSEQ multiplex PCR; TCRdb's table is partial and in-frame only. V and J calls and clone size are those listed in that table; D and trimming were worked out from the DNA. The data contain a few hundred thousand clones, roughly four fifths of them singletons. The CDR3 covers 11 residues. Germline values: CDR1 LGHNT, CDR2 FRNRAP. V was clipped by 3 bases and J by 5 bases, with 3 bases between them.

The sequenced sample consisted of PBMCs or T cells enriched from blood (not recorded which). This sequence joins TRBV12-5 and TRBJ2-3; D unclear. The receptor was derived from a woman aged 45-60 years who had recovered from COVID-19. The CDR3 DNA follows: TGTGCTAGTGGTTTCGGAGATACGCAGTATTTT. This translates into CASGFGDTQYF.